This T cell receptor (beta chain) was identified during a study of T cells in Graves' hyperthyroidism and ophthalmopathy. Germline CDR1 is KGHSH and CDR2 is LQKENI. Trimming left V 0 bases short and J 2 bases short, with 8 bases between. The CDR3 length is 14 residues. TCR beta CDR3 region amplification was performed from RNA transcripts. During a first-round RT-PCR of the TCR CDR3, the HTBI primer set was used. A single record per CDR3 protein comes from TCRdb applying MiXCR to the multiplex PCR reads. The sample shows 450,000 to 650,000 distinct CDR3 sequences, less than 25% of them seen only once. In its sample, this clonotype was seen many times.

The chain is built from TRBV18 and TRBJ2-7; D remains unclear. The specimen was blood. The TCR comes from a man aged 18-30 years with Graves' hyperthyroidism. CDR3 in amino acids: CASSPPRNPYEQYF. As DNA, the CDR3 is TGTGCCAGCTCACCACCGCGTAACCCCTACGAGCAGTACTTC.